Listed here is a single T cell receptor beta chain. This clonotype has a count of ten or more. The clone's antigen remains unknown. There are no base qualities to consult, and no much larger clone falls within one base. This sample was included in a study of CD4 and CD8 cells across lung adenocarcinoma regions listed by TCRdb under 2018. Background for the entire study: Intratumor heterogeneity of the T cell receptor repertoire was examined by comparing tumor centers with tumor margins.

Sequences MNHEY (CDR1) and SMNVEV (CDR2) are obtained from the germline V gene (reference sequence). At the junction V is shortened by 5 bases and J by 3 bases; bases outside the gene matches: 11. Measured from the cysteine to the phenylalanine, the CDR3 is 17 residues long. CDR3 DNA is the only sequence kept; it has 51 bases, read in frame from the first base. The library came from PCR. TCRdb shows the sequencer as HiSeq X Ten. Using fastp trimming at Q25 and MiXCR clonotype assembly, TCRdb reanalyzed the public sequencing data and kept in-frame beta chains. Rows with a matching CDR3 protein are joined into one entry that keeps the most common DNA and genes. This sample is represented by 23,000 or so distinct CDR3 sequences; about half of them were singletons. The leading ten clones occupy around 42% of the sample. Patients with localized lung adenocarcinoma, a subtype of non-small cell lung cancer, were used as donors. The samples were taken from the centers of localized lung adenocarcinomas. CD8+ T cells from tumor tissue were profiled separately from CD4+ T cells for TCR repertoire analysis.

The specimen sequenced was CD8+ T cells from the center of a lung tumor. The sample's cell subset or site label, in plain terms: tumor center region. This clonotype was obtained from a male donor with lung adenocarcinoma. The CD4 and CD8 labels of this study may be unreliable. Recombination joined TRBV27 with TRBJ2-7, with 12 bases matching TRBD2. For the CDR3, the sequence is CASSTLTGTSGLYEQYF. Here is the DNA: TGTGCCAGCAGTACCCTTACCGGGACTAGCGGGCTCTACGAGCAGTACTTC.